Each of the 5 T cell receptor beta chains below was sequenced from the same sample in a study of response to subunit inactivated influenza vaccine. MiXCR, run by TCRdb on the RT-PCR reads, gives a single entry per CDR3 protein. This table has about 500,000 distinct CDR3 sequences, more than 15% appearing once. The source material was CD4+ T cells sorted from PBMCs, sampled 23 months after vaccination. These receptors originate from a man aged 45 to 75 who received an inactivated influenza vaccine.

The CDR3 loop is CASSTRVPSGNTIYF. The CDR3 region has the DNA TGTGCCAGCAGTACCAGGGTCCCCTCTGGAAACACCATATATTTT. V is TRBV12-3 or TRBV12-4 and J is TRBJ1-3; possibly TRBD1 for D (5 bases). The CDR3 sequence is 15 residues long. V lost 5 bases and J lost 0, with 11 bases in between.

The chain joins TRBV5-8 to TRBJ2-1, with 11 bases lining up with TRBD1. The V gene end was trimmed by 4 bases and the J gene end by 7 bases; junction bases not matched to a gene: 10. The CDR3 extends over 16 amino acids. The germline V gene has CDR1 SGHTS and CDR2 YDEGEE. The CDR3 DNA is TGTGCCAGCAGCCCGCCTAGGACAGGGGGCTGGAATGAGCAGTTCTTC. It is translated as CASSPPRTGGWNEQFF.

In this sample, this clonotype turned up a few times. V gene TRBV6-1 combines with J gene TRBJ1-4; possibly TRBD1 for D (6 bases). Between the trimmed V and J ends, which lost 6 bases and 8 bases, there was a span of 19 bases. CDR3 length: 15 residues. The germline gives CDR1 MNHNS, CDR2 SASEGT. Here the CDR3 DNA reads TGTGCCAGCAGCCCCCCGCGGGGGCGCCGGGAAAAACTGTTTTTT. Translation: CASSPPRGRREKLFF.

The chain has TRBV28 and TRBJ2-1; 14 nucleotides line up with TRBD2. The CDR3 is 19 residues long. V gave up 6 bases and J gave up 7 bases; unmatched junction bases: 17. CDR1 and CDR2 from the germline V gene are MDHEN and SYDVKM. CDR3 sequence reads: CASREGRFPGLAGVNEQFF. The CDR3 coding sequence is TGTGCCAGCAGAGAGGGCCGATTTCCGGGACTAGCGGGAGTAAATGAGCAGTTCTTC.

V gene TRBV7-9 combines with J gene TRBJ2-6, with a possible D match to TRBD2 (5 bases). Germline assignment: CDR1 SEHNR and CDR2 FQNEAQ (reference sequence). This CDR3 comprises 17 residues. V lost 3 bases to trimming and J lost 0 bases, with 12 bases between them. CDR3 residues: CASSLGTRNSGANVLTF. CDR3 DNA sequence: TGTGCCAGCAGCTTGGGTACTAGGAACTCTGGGGCCAACGTCCTGACTTTC.